A single sample gave rise to the 17 T cell receptor beta chains below, sequenced in a study of cytomegalovirus exposure and HLA in healthy donors. PCR was performed using 60 Vbeta and 13 Jbeta primers. TCRdb's table, derived via immunoSEQ multiplex PCR, lists solely in-frame clones and lacks some. The sample lists roughly 240,000 clones, 82% occurring once. Sequencing was carried out using PBMCs. These receptors originate from a woman between 40 and 55 years old in good health and CMV-seropositive.

The CDR3 loop is CASSIQGSNEKLFF. CDR3 bases: TGTGCCAGCAGTATCCAGGGGTCTAATGAAAAACTGTTTTTT. The chain carries TRBV6-5 and TRBJ1-4, with TRBD1 as a possible D gene (6 bases). CDR1 is MNHEY, CDR2 SVGAGI, per germline. V lost 5 bases and J 3 bases, leaving 10 bases between the germline ends. CDR3 length: 14 residues.

The chain joins TRBV27 to TRBJ1-2; D gene uncertain. Trimming stripped 3 bases from V and 0 bases from J, with 5 bases between. This CDR3 has 13 residues. Germline V gene data show CDR1 as MNHEY and CDR2 as SMNVEV (reference sequence). The DNA of the CDR3 is TGTGCCAGCAGTTTCTATTCTAACTATGGCTACACCTTC. Protein product: CASSFYSNYGYTF.

The CDR3 is CASSLSSSSQETQYF. The CDR3 DNA follows: TGCGCCAGCAGCTTGAGTAGTAGCAGCCAAGAGACCCAGTACTTC. V usage is TRBV5-1 and J usage is TRBJ2-5; no clear D. CDR1 SGHRS and CDR2 YFSETQ come from the germline V gene. The V and J ends lost 1 base and 1 base respectively, with 11 bases between them. The CDR3 loop spans 15 amino acids.

The CDR3 is CASSYFTPGEETQYF. The CDR3 DNA follows: TGTGCCAGCAGTTACTTTACTCCGGGGGAGGAGACCCAGTACTTC. J is TRBJ2-5 and V is TRBV6-5; D perhaps matches TRBD2 (6 bases). V lost 1 base and J lost 5, with 14 bases in between. Germline-derived CDR1 and CDR2 are MNHEY and SVGAGI. The CDR3 has 15 amino acids.

The chain recombines TRBV18 with TRBJ2-5; 8 nucleotides line up with TRBD1. V was pared by 1 base and J by 4 bases, with 2 bases of the junction left unmatched. Germline CDR1 KGHSH, CDR2 LQKENI. The CDR3 has 14 residues. This chain's CDR3 is CASSPRTGRETQYF. The CDR3 nucleotides read TGTGCCAGCTCACCACGGACAGGGCGAGAGACCCAGTACTTC.

This clone was detected only a few times. The chain carries TRBV13 and TRBJ2-7; 7 bases line up with TRBD1. The CDR3 is made up of 15 amino acids. Germline trimming cut 6 bases from V and 1 base from J; bases unmatched to any gene: 9. From germline, CDR1 is PRHDT and CDR2 FYEKMQ (reference sequence). The CDR3 region is CASSFRTGPSYEQYF. CDR3 nucleotides: TGTGCCAGCAGTTTCCGGACAGGCCCTTCCTACGAGCAGTACTTC.

Note on this clone: Other DNA sequences in the same sample also yield this CDR3. The rearrangement uses TRBV7-3 and TRBJ2-5; D ambiguous. The germline V gene has CDR1 SGHTA and CDR2 FQGTGA. The CDR3 covers 13 residues. Trimming pared 3 bases from V and 1 base from J, leaving 6 bases between. The CDR3 here is CASSFGSQETQYF. DNA for the CDR3: TGTGCCAGCAGCTTCGGTAGCCAAGAGACCCAGTACTTC. The whole variable domain, remainder taken from reference TRBV7-3 and TRBJ2-5, is GAGVSQTPSNKVTEKGKYVELRCDPISGHTALYWYRQSLGQGPEFLIYFQGTGAADDSGLPNDRFFAVRPEGSVSTLKIQRTERGDSAVYLCASSFGSQETQYFGPGTRLLVL.

This clone has only a few counts. Other DNA sequences of this sample code for an identical CDR3. The chain carries TRBV6-1 and TRBJ1-1; no definite D call. In germline, CDR1 is MNHNS, CDR2 SASEGT. Trimming left V 1 base short and J 9 bases short, with 18 bases between. The CDR3 has 15 residues. Here the CDR3 DNA reads TGTGCCAGCAGTGAAGGAGGCCTCCCAAGATCTCAAGCTTTCTTT. It translates to CASSEGGLPRSQAFF.

The rearrangement joins TRBV29-1 to TRBJ1-3; 9 bases match TRBD1. Germline-derived CDR1 and CDR2 are SQVTM and ANQGSEA. The CDR3 length is 13 residues. Germline trimming cut 7 bases from V and 3 bases from J; bases unmatched to any gene: 4. The CDR3 loop reads CSAGTGSGNTIYF. Here the CDR3 DNA reads TGCAGCGCTGGGACAGGGAGTGGAAACACCATATATTTT.

The chain employs TRBV9 and TRBJ1-2; D possibly corresponds to TRBD1 (6 bases). The germline V and J ends were trimmed by 4 bases and 7 bases, with 11 bases remaining between them. Germline-derived CDR1 and CDR2 are SGDLS and YYNGEE. The length of the CDR3 is 12 residues. The chain's CDR3 is CASSSNRAGYTF. The CDR3 nucleotides are TGTGCCAGCAGCTCTAACAGGGCTGGCTACACCTTC.

The rearrangement joins TRBV27 to TRBJ2-1, with D perhaps matching TRBD1 (5 bases). This CDR3 contains 14 residues. V was shortened by 7 bases and J by 2 bases, with 12 bases between the two germline ends. Per germline, CDR1 MNHEY and CDR2 SMNVEV (reference sequence). This chain's CDR3 is CASIGDLTYNEQFF. The CDR3 nucleotides read TGTGCCAGCATAGGGGATTTGACCTACAATGAGCAGTTCTTC.

This chain connects TRBV30 to TRBJ1-4, with 7 bases that match TRBD1. Germline trimming cut 4 bases from V and 5 bases from J; bases unmatched to any gene: 4. Germline V gene data show CDR1 as GTSNPN and CDR2 as SVGIG (reference sequence). The CDR3 contains 13 residues. CDR3 region: CAWKDRLNEKLFF. The CDR3 nucleotides are TGTGCCTGGAAGGACAGGCTGAATGAAAAACTGTTTTTT.

This clone was detected only once. V usage is TRBV5-1 and J usage is TRBJ2-1; TRBD2 matches 9 bases. The CDR3 has 17 residues. With V trimmed by 1 base and J by 7 bases, 12 bases remained unmatched. Germline CDR1 and CDR2: SGHRS and YFSETQ. The CDR3: CASSLQGGLAGINEQFF. Here the CDR3 DNA reads TGCGCCAGCAGCTTGCAGGGCGGGCTAGCGGGGATAAATGAGCAGTTCTTC.

CDR3 sequence: CASSSGTVDQPQHF. DNA of the CDR3: TGTGCCAGCAGTTCGGGGACAGTCGATCAGCCCCAGCATTTT. The chain has TRBV28 and TRBJ1-5; TRBD1 matches 7 bases. The CDR3 covers 14 residues. Germline loops: CDR1 MDHEN, CDR2 SYDVKM. Trimming removed 4 bases from V and 5 bases from J; junction bases left unmatched: 5.

This chain joins TRBV7-6 and TRBJ1-2; TRBD1 matches at 9 bases. Germline V gene sequence: CDR1 SGHVS, CDR2 FNYEAQ. The V segment lost 1 base and the J segment 7 bases; nucleotides outside the gene matches: 7. The CDR3 runs to 15 residues. The CDR3, as DNA: TGTGCCAGCAGCTTAGAGTCACAGGGGGCCGCTGGCTACACCTTC. Encoded protein: CASSLESQGAAGYTF.

This clone was seen a few times. The rearrangement uses TRBV7-9 and TRBJ2-7; D is undetermined. The CDR3 loop spans 13 amino acids. The V end was cut by 2 bases, the J end by 0 bases, with 5 bases between. Germline V CDR1 and CDR2: SEHNR, FQNEAQ (reference sequence). The CDR3 loop reads CASSLSHSYEQYF. The CDR3 nucleotides read TGTGCCAGCAGCTTAAGCCACTCCTACGAGCAGTACTTC.

The J gene is TRBJ1-4, the V gene TRBV29-1; 10 positions match TRBD1. The V segment lost 2 bases and the J segment 6 bases; nucleotides outside the gene matches: 3. The CDR3 is made up of 14 amino acids. The germline V gene has CDR1 SQVTM and CDR2 ANQGSEA. The CDR3: CSVESGTGDEKLFF. The CDR3 coding sequence is TGCAGCGTTGAATCCGGGACAGGGGATGAAAAACTGTTTTTT. The whole variable domain, filled in from reference TRBV29-1 and TRBJ1-4, reads SAVISQKPSRDICQRGTSLTIQCQVDSQVTMMFWYRQQPGQSLTLIATANQGSEATYESGFVIDKFPISRPNLTFSTLTVSNMSPEDSSIYLCSVESGTGDEKLFFGSGTQLSVL.